This passage covers 10 T cell receptor beta chains from one sample sequenced in a study of T cells expressing NK-cell markers. TCRdb reprocessed the 5' RACE reads and stores each CDR3 protein as one record, lacking DNA. This sample's table reports more than 250,000 distinct CDR3 sequences. Sequenced input: blood T cells: a sorted CD56 or NKG2C T cell subset, CD4+ or CD8+ T cells, or bulk PBMC T cells (not recorded which). The source is a man between 18 and 35 years old in good health.

The genes are TRBV7-9 and TRBJ2-2. Looked up from germline, CDR1 is SEHNR and CDR2 is FQNEAQ (reference sequence). The CDR3 loop spans 14 amino acids. The chain's CDR3 is CASSLDGFAGELFF.

The CDR3 region is CASRNRVASDEQFF. The rearrangement joins TRBV5-1 to TRBJ2-1. Germline CDR1 and CDR2: SGHRS and YFSETQ. This CDR3 region has 14 residues.

This chain uses TRBV10-2 with TRBJ2-3; no DNA is available, so the TRBD2 call from TCRdb remains unchecked. The CDR3 has 17 residues. The germline V gene encodes CDR1 WSHSY and CDR2 SAAADI. The chain's CDR3 is CASRGLAGGLSMDTQYF.

The rearrangement links TRBV5-4 to TRBJ2-1; with no DNA, the TCRdb D assignment of TRBD2 cannot be verified. Germline values: CDR1 SGHNT, CDR2 YYREEE (reference sequence). The CDR3 spans 16 residues. CDR3 sequence reads: CASSPLAGDAYNEQFF.

The J gene is TRBJ2-3, the V gene TRBV7-2. This CDR3 region has 13 residues. The germline V gene has CDR1 SGHTA and CDR2 FQGNSA. CDR3 protein: CASSPTGPDTQYF. Filled out from reference TRBV7-2 and TRBJ2-3, the complete variable domain reads GAGVSQSPSNKVTEKGKDVELRCDPISGHTALYWYRQSLGQGLEFLIYFQGNSAPDKSGLPSDRFSAERTGGSVSTLTIQRTQQEDSAVYLCASSPTGPDTQYFGPGTRLTVL.

The gene calls are TRBV7-2 and TRBJ2-3; TCRdb reports TRBD1, a call that lacks DNA to check it against. The CDR3 runs to 15 residues. The V gene's germline CDR1 is SGHTA and CDR2 FQGNSA. The CDR3 loop reads CASTLGGTPTDTQYF.

The V and J genes are TRBV19 and TRBJ2-7. The CDR3 length is 13 residues. From germline, CDR1 is LNHDA and CDR2 SQIVND (reference sequence). CDR3 loop: CASSISEAYEQYF.

V is TRBV20-1 and J is TRBJ2-1; as DNA is missing, the TRBD2 call by TCRdb cannot be tested. This CDR3 spans 16 amino acids. Germline V gene lookup returns CDR1 DFQATT and CDR2 SNEGSKA (reference sequence). Here the CDR3 reads CSAIPGTSGPNNEQFF.

The chain recombines TRBV4-3 with TRBJ1-1; no DNA is available, so the TRBD1 call from TCRdb remains unchecked. CDR3 length: 16 residues. The germline CDR1 and CDR2 sequences are LGHNA and YSLEER. CDR3 in amino acids: CASSPPGADLNTEAFF.

The rearrangement uses TRBV6-1 and TRBJ1-5; the TCRdb call, TRBD1, lacks DNA for checking. CDR3 length: 13 amino acids. Germline values: CDR1 MNHNS, CDR2 SASEGT. CDR3 amino acids: CATRTGAYQPQHF.